This T cell receptor (beta chain) stems from a study of low-dose radiotherapy and immunotherapy resistance in tumors. The wider study: Ipilimumab 1 mg/kg every six weeks, together with nivolumab 240 mg every two weeks, was given intravenously to patients. The drug cyclophosphamide was given into a vein at 200 mg/m2 every two weeks, one day before radiation and immunotherapy.

This clonotype was seen at least ten times. TRAV- and TRBV-specific primers, spanning alpha and beta chains, primed first-strand cDNA. Over approximately 19 PCR cycles, TCRs were amplified from a constant-region primer and V-primer adapter. TCRdb analysed the reads with MiXCR anew, one entry per CDR3 protein. This sample has tens of thousands of distinct CDR3 sequences; roughly a sixth occur once, and the top ten carry about 2.5%. Time point denoted: before trial treatment. Ipilimumab, nivolumab, aspirin, low-dose cyclophosphamide and low-dose radiotherapy were administered to donors. The TCR was taken from a male donor with prostate cancer. This material consisted of PBMCs, taken before treatment.

As DNA, the CDR3 is TGTGCCAGCTTAGGTGACGGGCGTCAAGAGACCCAGTACTTC. Translating gives CASLGDGRQETQYF. This chain joins TRBV6-1 and TRBJ2-5; D remains ambiguous. V lost 8 bases, J lost 2 bases, and 15 bases lay in between. CDR1 and CDR2 from the germline V gene are MNHNS and SASEGT. The CDR3 has 14 amino acids.